This TCR beta chain stems from a study of CD8+ T cells in alopecia areata. Extraction of RNA preceded its reverse transcription into cDNA, which served as the sequencing template. The protocol was immunoSEQ multiplex PCR, while the TCRdb copy is restricted to in-frame clones and leaves out a portion. The sample lists approximately 150,000 clones; 50% to 65% were seen once. Trimming shortened V by 3 bases and J by 1 base, and 3 bases separated the two germline ends. This CDR3 region has 11 residues. In germline, CDR1 is GTSNPN, CDR2 SVGIG (reference sequence). The TCR was taken from a human donor in good health. The chain combines TRBV30 with TRBJ1-1; D is uncertain. What was sequenced was CD4+ T cells sorted from blood. The CDR3 protein is CAWRENTEAFF. The CDR3 DNA reads TGTGCCTGGAGAGAGAACACTGAAGCTTTCTTT. Complete variable domain (other parts from reference TRBV30 and TRBJ1-1): SQTIHQWPATLVQPVGSPLSLECTVEGTSNPNLYWYRQAAGRGLQLLFYSVGIGQISSEVPQNLSASRPQDRQFILSSKKLLLSDSGFYLCAWRENTEAFFGQGTRLTVV.